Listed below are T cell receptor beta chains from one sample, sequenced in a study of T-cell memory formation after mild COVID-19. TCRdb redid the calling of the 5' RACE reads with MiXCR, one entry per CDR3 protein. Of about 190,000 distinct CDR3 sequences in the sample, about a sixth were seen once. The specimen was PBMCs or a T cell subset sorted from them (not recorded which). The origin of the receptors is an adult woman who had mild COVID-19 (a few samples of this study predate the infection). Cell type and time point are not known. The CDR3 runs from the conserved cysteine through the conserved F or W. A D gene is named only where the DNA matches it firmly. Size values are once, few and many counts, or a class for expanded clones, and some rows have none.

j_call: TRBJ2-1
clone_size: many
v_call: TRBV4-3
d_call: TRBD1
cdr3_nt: TGCGCCAGCAGCCAAGTCGGGACAGATAGAGGGGAGCAGTTCTTC
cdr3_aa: CASSQVGTDRGEQFF

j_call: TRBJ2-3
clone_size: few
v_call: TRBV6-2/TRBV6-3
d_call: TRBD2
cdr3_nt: TGTGCCAGCAGTTACCCGACTAGCGGGAATGAAGATACGCAGTATTTT
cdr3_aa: CASSYPTSGNEDTQYF

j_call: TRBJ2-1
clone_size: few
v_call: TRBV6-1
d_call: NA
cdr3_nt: TGTGCCAGCAGTGTCACTAGTCCGCCCCCGAATGAGCAGTTCTTC
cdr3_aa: CASSVTSPPPNEQFF

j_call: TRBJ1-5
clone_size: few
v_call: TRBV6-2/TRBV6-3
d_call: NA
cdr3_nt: TGTGCCAGCCGGGAGACAGTCTTAGGGCCCCAGCATTTT
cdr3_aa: CASRETVLGPQHF

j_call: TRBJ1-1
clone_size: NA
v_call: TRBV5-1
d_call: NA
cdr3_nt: TGCGCCAGCAGCTTGTTTCTCAGTAAGGGGAGTGAAGCTTTCTTT
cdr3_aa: CASSLFLSKGSEAFF

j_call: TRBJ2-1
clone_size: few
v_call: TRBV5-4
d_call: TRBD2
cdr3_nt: TGTGCCAGCAGCCTCAAGATTAGCGGGGGACAGACCTACAATGAGCAGTTCTTC
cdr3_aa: CASSLKISGGQTYNEQFF

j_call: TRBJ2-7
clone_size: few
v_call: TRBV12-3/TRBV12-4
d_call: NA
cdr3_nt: TGTGCCAGCAGTTTAGAAGGGTTGACCTACGAGCAGTACTTC
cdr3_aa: CASSLEGLTYEQYF

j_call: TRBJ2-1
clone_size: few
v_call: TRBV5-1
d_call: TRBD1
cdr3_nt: TGCGCCAGCAGCTCATTTCCGGGACAGGCCCGTCGGGCTGAGCAGTTCTTC
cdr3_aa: CASSSFPGQARRAEQFF

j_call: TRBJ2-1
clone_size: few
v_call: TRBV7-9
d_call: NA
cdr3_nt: TGTGCCAGCAGCTCGATTGAGCGGCTCCGCTCCTACAATGAGCAGTTCTTC
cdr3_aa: CASSSIERLRSYNEQFF

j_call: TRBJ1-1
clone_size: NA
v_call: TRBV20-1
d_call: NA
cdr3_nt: TGCAGTGCTAGAGACGGACCTGGACGAACTGAAGCTTTCTTT
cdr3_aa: CSARDGPGRTEAFF

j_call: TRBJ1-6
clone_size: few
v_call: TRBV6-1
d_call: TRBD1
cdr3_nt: TGTGCCAGCCGAAGGACAGGGGGCTCCTATAATTCACCCCTCCACTTT
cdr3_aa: CASRRTGGSYNSPLHF